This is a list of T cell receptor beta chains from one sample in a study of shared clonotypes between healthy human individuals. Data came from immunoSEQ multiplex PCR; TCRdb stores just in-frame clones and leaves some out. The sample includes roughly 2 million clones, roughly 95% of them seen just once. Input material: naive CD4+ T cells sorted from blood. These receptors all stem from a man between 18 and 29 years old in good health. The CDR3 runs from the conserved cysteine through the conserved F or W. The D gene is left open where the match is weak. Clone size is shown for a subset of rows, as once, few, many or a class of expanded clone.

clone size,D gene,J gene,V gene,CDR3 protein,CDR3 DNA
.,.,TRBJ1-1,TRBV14,CASSPSMNTEAFF,TGTGCCAGCAGCCCTTCTATGAACACTGAAGCTTTCTTT
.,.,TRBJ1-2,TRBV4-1,CASSRLEGQGYTF,TGCGCCAGCAGCCGTTTGGAGGGGCAAGGCTACACCTTC
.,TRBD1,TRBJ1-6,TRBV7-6,CASSLVIGTGGNSPLHF,TGTGCCAGCAGCTTAGTGATCGGGACAGGGGGAAATTCACCCCTCCACTTT
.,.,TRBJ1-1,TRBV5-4,CASSFGDRTEAFF,TGTGCCAGCAGCTTTGGAGACCGTACTGAAGCTTTCTTT
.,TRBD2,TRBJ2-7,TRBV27,CASSLLAGVYEQYF,TGTGCCAGCAGTTTACTAGCGGGAGTGTACGAGCAGTACTTC
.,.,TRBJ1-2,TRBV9,CASSSSPGPTNYGYTF,TGTGCCAGCAGCTCATCCCCAGGTCCCACGAACTATGGCTACACCTTC
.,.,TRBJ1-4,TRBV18,CASSRGDNEKLFF,TGTGCCAGCTCACGAGGGGACAATGAAAAACTGTTTTTT
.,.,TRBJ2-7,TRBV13,CASSLSGRRNSPYEQYF,TGTGCCAGCAGCTTAAGTGGGCGTAGAAACTCCCCCTACGAGCAGTACTTC
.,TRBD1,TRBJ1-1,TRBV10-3,CAISTDRTGTEAFF,TGTGCCATCAGCACGGACAGGACGGGCACTGAAGCTTTCTTT
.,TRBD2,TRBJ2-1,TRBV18,CASSPISGTPKGEQFF,TGTGCCAGCTCACCAATTAGCGGGACTCCCAAAGGGGAGCAGTTCTTC
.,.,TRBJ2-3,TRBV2,CASSQSDTQYF,TGTGCCAGCAGTCAATCAGATACGCAGTATTTT
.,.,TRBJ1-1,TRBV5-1,CASSFRQNMNTEAFF,TGCGCCAGCAGCTTCAGACAGAACATGAACACTGAAGCTTTCTTT
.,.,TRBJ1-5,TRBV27,CASSLNINQPQHF,TGTGCCAGCAGTTTAAATATCAATCAGCCCCAGCATTTT
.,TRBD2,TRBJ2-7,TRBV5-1,CASKGLADSYEQYF,TGCGCCAGCAAAGGACTAGCGGACTCCTACGAGCAGTACTTC
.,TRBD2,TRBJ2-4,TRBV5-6,CASSLRFQRETKNIQYF,TGTGCCAGCAGCTTGAGGTTCCAGCGGGAGACCAAAAACATTCAGTACTTC
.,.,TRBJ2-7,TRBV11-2,CASRVAGGEQYF,TGTGCCAGCAGAGTTGCAGGAGGCGAGCAGTACTTC
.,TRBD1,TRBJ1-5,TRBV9,CASSVGAQGGNQPQHF,TGTGCCAGCAGCGTGGGGGCACAGGGGGGCAATCAGCCCCAGCATTTT
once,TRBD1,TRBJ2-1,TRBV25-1,CASSDGQGRNVEQFF,TGTGCCAGCAGTGATGGACAGGGGAGAAACGTTGAGCAGTTCTTC
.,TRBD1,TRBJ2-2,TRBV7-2,CASSVQGAGGELFF,TGTGCCAGCAGCGTACAGGGGGCCGGCGGGGAGCTGTTTTTT
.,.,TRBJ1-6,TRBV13,CASSSGQGWNSPLHF,TGTGCCAGCAGCTCGGGGCAGGGATGGAATTCACCCCTCCACTTT
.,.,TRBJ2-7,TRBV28,CASTISTGTSYEQYF,TGTGCCAGCACCATTTCGACTGGGACCTCCTACGAGCAGTACTTC
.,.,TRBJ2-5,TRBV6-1,CASSRTVAGETQYF,TGTGCCAGCAGCCGGACGGTAGCAGGAGAGACCCAGTACTTC
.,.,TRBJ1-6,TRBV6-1,CASNTKSSYNSPLHF,TGTGCCAGCAATACCAAGAGCTCCTATAATTCACCCCTCCACTTT
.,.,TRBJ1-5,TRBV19,CASRSGSNQPQHF,TGTGCCAGTCGGTCAGGTTCCAATCAGCCCCAGCATTTT
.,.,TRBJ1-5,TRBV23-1,CASSRPGKRQPQHF,TGCGCCAGCAGTCGTCCCGGGAAACGTCAGCCCCAGCATTTT
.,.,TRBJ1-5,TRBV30,CAWCRDSNQPQHF,TGTGCCTGGTGCCGGGACAGCAATCAGCCCCAGCATTTT
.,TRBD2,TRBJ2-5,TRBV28,CASSLGLAGGQETQYF,TGTGCCAGCAGTCTTGGACTAGCGGGGGGGCAAGAGACCCAGTACTTC
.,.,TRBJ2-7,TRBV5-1,CASSWGMVGEQYF,TGCGCCAGCAGCTGGGGGATGGTAGGCGAGCAGTACTTC
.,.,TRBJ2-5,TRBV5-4,CASSPEGFQGETQYF,TGTGCCAGCAGCCCCGAGGGGTTTCAGGGAGAGACCCAGTACTTC
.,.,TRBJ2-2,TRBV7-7,CASSPPGQRDTGELFF,TGTGCTAGCAGTCCGCCGGGACAGCGGGACACCGGGGAGCTGTTTTTT
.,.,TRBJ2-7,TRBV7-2,CASSDGFRGYEQYF,TGTGCCAGCAGCGATGGGTTCCGGGGCTACGAGCAGTACTTC
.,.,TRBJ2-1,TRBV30,CAWSVDVGEQFF,TGTGCCTGGAGTGTTGACGTGGGTGAGCAGTTCTTC
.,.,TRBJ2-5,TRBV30,CAWSREETQYF,TGTGCCTGGTCCAGGGAAGAGACCCAGTACTTC
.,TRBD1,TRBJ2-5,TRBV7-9,CASSFMALRTGEETQYF,TGTGCCAGCAGCTTTATGGCCCTTAGGACAGGGGAAGAGACCCAGTACTTC
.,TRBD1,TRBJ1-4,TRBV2,CASSGRTGGNEKLFF,TGTGCCAGCAGTGGGAGGACAGGGGGCAATGAAAAACTGTTTTTT
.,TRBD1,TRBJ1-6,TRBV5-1,CASSPRTGVSPLHF,TGCGCCAGCAGTCCTCGGACAGGGGTCTCACCCCTCCACTTT
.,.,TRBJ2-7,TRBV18,CASSPLAGEQYF,TGTGCCAGCTCACCCCTCGCCGGCGAGCAGTACTTC
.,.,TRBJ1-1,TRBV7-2,CASSLGGRNTEAFF,TGTGCCAGCAGCTTAGGCGGCAGGAACACTGAAGCTTTCTTT
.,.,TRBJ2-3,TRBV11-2,CASSPSGLSTDTQYF,TGTGCCAGCAGCCCGAGCGGGCTAAGCACAGATACGCAGTATTTT
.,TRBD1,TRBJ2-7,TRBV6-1,CASNRGPTYEQYF,TGTGCCAGCAACAGGGGGCCGACCTACGAGCAGTACTTC
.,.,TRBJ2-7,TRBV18,CASSPPGPSTYEQYF,TGTGCCAGCTCACCCCCGGGGCCCTCCACCTACGAGCAGTACTTC
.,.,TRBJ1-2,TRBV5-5,CASRWTDYYGYTF,TGTGCCAGCAGATGGACCGATTACTATGGCTACACCTTC
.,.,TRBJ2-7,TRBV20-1,CSATGLWEQYF,TGCAGTGCCACGGGGCTGTGGGAGCAGTACTTC
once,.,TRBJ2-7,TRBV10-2,CASSEVGYEQYF,TGCGCCAGCAGTGAGGTTGGCTACGAGCAGTACTTC
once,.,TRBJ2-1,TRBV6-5,CASQGAGLVYEQFF,TGTGCCAGCCAGGGGGCTGGACTAGTATATGAGCAGTTCTTC
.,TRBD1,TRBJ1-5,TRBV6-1,CASSTDRGSSQPQHF,TGTGCCAGCAGTACCGACAGGGGGTCGTCTCAGCCCCAGCATTTT
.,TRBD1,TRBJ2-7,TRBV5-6,CASRTAGGLNEQYF,TGTGCCAGCAGGACCGCAGGGGGCCTAAACGAGCAGTACTTC
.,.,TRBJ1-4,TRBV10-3,CAINQGTNEKLFF,TGTGCCATCAACCAGGGAACTAATGAAAAACTGTTTTTT
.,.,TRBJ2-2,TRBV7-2,CASSLVARRYTGELFF,TGTGCCAGCAGCTTAGTGGCCCGGCGGTACACCGGGGAGCTGTTTTTT
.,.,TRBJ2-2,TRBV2,CASRSGEAGELFF,TGTGCCAGCCGGTCGGGCGAAGCCGGGGAGCTGTTTTTT
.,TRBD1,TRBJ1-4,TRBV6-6,CASSYSGGDEKLFF,TGTGCCAGCAGTTACTCAGGGGGCGATGAAAAACTGTTTTTT
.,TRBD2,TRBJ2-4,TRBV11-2,CASSLGTSGYKNIQYF,TGTGCCAGCAGCTTAGGGACTAGCGGGTATAAAAACATTCAGTACTTC
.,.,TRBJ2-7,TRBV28,CASGLALGAEQYF,TGTGCCAGCGGCCTAGCGCTTGGGGCCGAGCAGTACTTC